This section outlines one TCR beta chain sequence together with its context. The antigen it binds to is not known. Base qualities are not provided; no much larger clone lies one nucleotide away. The source of the sample is a study of shared clonotypes between healthy human individuals (dated by TCRdb to 2018 to 2021). Study-level background: Two women and three men aged 18 to 49 years were included in the cohort. Each donor's leukapheresis produced roughly between about 0.8 and 8.9 billion PBMCs. To increase sequencing depth and limit assay-specific biases, TCR repertoire library preparation and sequencing were carried out by different laboratories using diverse techniques. The study deeply sequenced blood TCR repertoires of about 5 healthy adults to estimate repertoire size and the extent of clonotype sharing between individuals. For each donor, three plates each were used for CD4 naive and CD4 memory, two plates were used for CD8 naive, and one plate was used for CD8 memory.

Its CDR3 holds 17 amino acids, cysteine through phenylalanine. Only the CDR3 portion is preserved as DNA: 51 bases, with reading frame beginning at the first base. Trimming costs V 1 base and J 0 bases, and their ends lie 15 bases apart. In the germline V gene, CDR1 corresponds to MGHRA and CDR2 to YSYEKL. Using the deep immunoSEQ assay, multiplex PCR amplified TCR CDR3 regions from genomic DNA. Genomic DNA extracted from each cell subset was distributed evenly over all wells of several immunoSEQ 96-well plates, and each plate served as one replicate. For sorted subsets, approximately 200 ng of genomic DNA, equivalent to roughly 33,000 T cell genomes, went into each replicate PCR. The purified libraries were quantified using a Qubit 3.0 fluorometer, sized with a Bioanalyzer 2100, and then quantified again using the KAPA Library Quantification kit. Every immunoSEQ 96-well plate was sequenced on a dedicated single-read 150-cycle Illumina NextSeq 550 flow cell. Processing in the source paper ran as follows. The immunoSEQ output contained only junctional sequences without quality scores, so filtering could not match that applied to full-length reads. Sequences were annotated with PyIR, a Python wrapper for IgBLAST v1.9, using IMGT germline references to assign V/J genes and CDR3. Reads with weak V/J assignments (E-value above 1e-6), missing CDR3, stop codons, out-of-frame junctions, or ambiguous translated residues were removed. V3J clonotypes were defined as sequences sharing the same inferred V gene, J gene, and CDR3 amino acid sequence. To compute the percentage overlap between repertoires, the number of shared unique clonotypes was divided by the size of the smaller repertoire. RTK rarefaction, the Chao1 estimator, and Recon v2.1 estimates of unobserved clonotypes were used to assess repertoire richness. Generation probabilities were computed with OLGA for all TCRbeta clonotypes obtained by the gDNA method from several donors. Held by TCRdb, this immuneACCESS table contains in-frame sequences only and omits some clones. Under half of the omission traces to an unresolved V gene where checked; the cause of the rest is unknown. That table is the source of V, J and clone size, and D and trimming were worked out from the DNA. The sample table lists around 2.3 million clones, 95% of them with a count of one. 0.13% of the sample comes from the top ten.

The donors were healthy, HIV-negative adults with no recently reported acute infections or vaccinations. Only Caucasian adults living in Nashville, Tennessee, USA were represented among the donors. CD4+ T cells were enriched by magnetic negative selection; naive cells were then positively selected on CD45RA, and the negative fraction formed the memory subset. After blood collection by leukapheresis, PBMCs were isolated using Ficoll-Histopaque density gradient centrifugation and then cryopreserved in the vapor phase of liquid nitrogen. Purity and quantity of every magnetically sorted T cell population were checked by analytical flow cytometry. Each sorted fraction had its genomic DNA isolated and then quantified by UV absorbance on a Nanodrop 2000c. The study at large found these results: Naive subsets generally had larger estimated clonotype richness than memory subsets. Compared with non-shared clonotypes, the clonotypes found in all four sorted-subset donors had higher generation probabilities. The small number of donors limited the genetic and exposure-history diversity represented. Pairwise subsampling indicated that sequencing depth was expected to affect the degree of clonotype sharing among donors. Incomplete sequencing was indicated by rarefaction of sorted-subset datasets, despite the large sequencing depth. Sharing across a few donors was observed for about 5% of naive CD4, about 4% of naive CD8, 2% to 2.5% of memory CD4, and about 0.4% of memory CD8 clonotypes. Sampling was limited to blood, and TCR repertoires in tissue likely differ from TCR repertoires in blood.

The sequenced material came from naive CD4+ T cells sorted from blood. In the paper's terms, the cell subset or site label means: CD45RA+ positively selected. This TCR came from a man aged 18 to 30 in good health. The chain uses TRBV4-1 and TRBJ2-5, and the D gene may be TRBD2, 6 bases matching. The encoded CDR3 is CASSQGVAAAYQETQYF. Read as DNA, the sequence is TGCGCCAGCAGCCAAGGGGTAGCGGCCGCGTACCAAGAGACCCAGTACTTC.